Listed below are T cell receptor beta chains from one sample, sequenced in a study of T cell responses to AZD1222 COVID-19 vaccine. Sequencing was performed with immunoSEQ multiplex PCR; in TCRdb, only in-frame clones are kept and a portion is missing. The sample carries around 120,000 clones, 92% recorded once. The material sequenced was peripheral blood, taken 28 days after the second AZD1222 dose. The receptors were gathered from an adult who received the AZD1222 COVID-19 vaccine. CDR3s leave out the opening cysteine and the closing phenylalanine or tryptophan. Fields, in order: V gene, J gene, CDR3 protein.

V: TRBV4-2; J: TRBJ2-5; CDR3: ASSPGASGGAMVQETQY
V: TRBV6-5; J: TRBJ2-3; CDR3: ASSQPGGVDTQY
V: TRBV4-2; J: TRBJ2-1; CDR3: ASSQADGQGAEYEQF
V: TRBV18; J: TRBJ1-5; CDR3: ASSPQGANNQPQH
V: TRBV7-2; J: TRBJ2-5; CDR3: ASSLGGATSTQY
V: TRBV27; J: TRBJ1-1; CDR3: ASSPYLDTEAF
V: TRBV28; J: TRBJ1-6; CDR3: AGGDSRKDSPLH
V: TRBV7-2; J: TRBJ2-3; CDR3: ASSSSEGGPLSTDTQY
V: TRBV7-2; J: TRBJ2-5; CDR3: ASSSSQTQY
V: TRBV10-1; J: TRBJ1-6; CDR3: AGGKRGRFNSPLH
V: TRBV2; J: TRBJ2-3; CDR3: ASLLGRLGSTDTQY
V: TRBV24-1; J: TRBJ2-3; CDR3: ATSYWDRGRADTQY
V: TRBV7-8; J: TRBJ2-7; CDR3: ASSLALGGIGEQY
V: TRBV2; J: TRBJ2-7; CDR3: ASRDSGASEQY
V: TRBV7-2; J: TRBJ2-2; CDR3: ASSLGSGTHFTGELF
V: TRBV6-2/TRBV6-3; J: TRBJ1-1; CDR3: ASSLPGGWLEAF
V: TRBV5-1; J: TRBJ2-7; CDR3: ASSLSQSYEQY
V: TRBV4-3; J: TRBJ1-2; CDR3: ASSPGQQVYGYT
V: TRBV2; J: TRBJ2-7; CDR3: ASRNAATYEQY
V: TRBV7-9; J: TRBJ2-1; CDR3: ASSPKGGEQF
V: TRBV7-2; J: TRBJ2-7; CDR3: ASSLDGTGASEQY
V: TRBV7-9; J: TRBJ2-5; CDR3: ASSDTGLQETQY
V: TRBV27; J: TRBJ2-2; CDR3: ASSSLPVPGELF
V: TRBV28; J: TRBJ2-1; CDR3: ASSLVGRGYNEQF
V: TRBV27; J: TRBJ2-7; CDR3: ASSLDLDYEQY
V: TRBV7-9; J: TRBJ1-2; CDR3: ASSARQDYGYT
V: TRBV30; J: TRBJ1-1; CDR3: AWREAGITEAF
V: TRBV5-1; J: TRBJ1-5; CDR3: ASREGTRNQPQH
V: TRBV3-1/TRBV3-2; J: TRBJ1-6; CDR3: ASSQAFALH
V: TRBV5-1; J: TRBJ1-4; CDR3: ASSQTGTNEKLF
V: TRBV27; J: TRBJ2-2; CDR3: ASRKIRTAQNTGELF
V: TRBV6-5; J: TRBJ1-5; CDR3: ASRRLFSNQPQH
V: TRBV18; J: TRBJ1-3; CDR3: ASSPPLDVGGNTIY
V: TRBV7-9; J: TRBJ2-2; CDR3: ASSSETGELF
V: TRBV29-1; J: TRBJ2-1; CDR3: SGAGTSGQQF
V: TRBV29-1; J: TRBJ2-5; CDR3: SVERGETQY
V: TRBV5-1; J: TRBJ1-1; CDR3: ASSLEGQGILNTEAF
V: TRBV11-2; J: TRBJ1-5; CDR3: ASSLSGTSSTQH
V: TRBV4-2; J: TRBJ2-6; CDR3: ASSQWDRGRSGANVLT
V: TRBV18; J: TRBJ1-5; CDR3: ASSPRRGNQPQH
V: TRBV11-3; J: TRBJ2-3; CDR3: ASSPGGGRADTQY
V: TRBV5-1; J: TRBJ1-6; CDR3: ASSRGDSSSYNSPLH
V: TRBV30; J: TRBJ1-1; CDR3: AWSVWSGTTEAF
V: TRBV27; J: TRBJ2-7; CDR3: ASRPGLTGAYEQY
V: TRBV6-5; J: TRBJ2-3; CDR3: ASLKRGGIDTQY
V: TRBV6-5; J: TRBJ1-4; CDR3: ASRGSQEGNEKLF
V: TRBV12-5; J: TRBJ2-1; CDR3: ASGLTSGRAKDEQF
V: TRBV7-2; J: TRBJ2-5; CDR3: ASSLGLAGQETQY
V: TRBV6-2/TRBV6-3; J: TRBJ2-5; CDR3: ASSTPGLARETQY
V: TRBV6-1; J: TRBJ2-3; CDR3: ASSERERGQY
V: TRBV4-3; J: TRBJ2-1; CDR3: ASSQDLGTVYNEQF
V: TRBV24-1; J: TRBJ1-3; CDR3: ATSDSPGTVIY
V: TRBV6-6; J: TRBJ2-7; CDR3: ASSEATGSYEQY
V: TRBV7-8; J: TRBJ2-7; CDR3: ASSSLAGSTYEQY
V: TRBV29-1; J: TRBJ2-7; CDR3: SVVEGSGEQY
V: TRBV7-2; J: TRBJ1-4; CDR3: ASSPTRIREKLF
V: TRBV4-3; J: TRBJ2-2; CDR3: ASSQVLTGELF
V: TRBV19; J: TRBJ2-7; CDR3: ASGTSGPYEQY
V: TRBV6-2/TRBV6-3; J: TRBJ1-1; CDR3: ASSIGTEWRSGEAF